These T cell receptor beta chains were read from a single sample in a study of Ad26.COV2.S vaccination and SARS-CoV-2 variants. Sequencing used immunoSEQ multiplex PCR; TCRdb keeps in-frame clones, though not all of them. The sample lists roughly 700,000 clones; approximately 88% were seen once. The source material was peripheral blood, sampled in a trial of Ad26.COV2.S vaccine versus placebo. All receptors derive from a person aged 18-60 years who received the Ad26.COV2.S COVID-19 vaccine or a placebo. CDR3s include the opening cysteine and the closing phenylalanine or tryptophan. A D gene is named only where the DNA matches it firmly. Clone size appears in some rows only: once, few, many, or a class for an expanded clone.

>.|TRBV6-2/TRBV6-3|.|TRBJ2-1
CASSRGANYNEQFF
TGTGCCAGCAGCCGGGGGGCTAACTACAATGAGCAGTTCTTC
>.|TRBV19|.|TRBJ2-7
CASSANNRARGTEQYF
TGTGCCAGTAGTGCTAATAACCGGGCAAGGGGGACCGAGCAGTACTTC
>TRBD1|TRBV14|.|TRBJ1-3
CASSRMSGTGILSGNTIYF
TGTGCCAGCAGCCGGATGTCCGGGACAGGTATTCTCTCTGGAAACACCATATATTTT
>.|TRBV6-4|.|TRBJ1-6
CASSDQEGSPLHF
TGTGCCAGCAGTGACCAGGAGGGGTCACCCCTCCACTTT
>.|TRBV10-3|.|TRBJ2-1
CAISEVSSYNEQFF
TGTGCCATCAGTGAAGTGAGCTCCTACAATGAGCAGTTCTTC
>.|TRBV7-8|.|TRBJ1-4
CASSSRALGHEKLFF
TGTGCCAGCAGCTCGAGGGCCCTAGGTCATGAAAAACTGTTTTTT
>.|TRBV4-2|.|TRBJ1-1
CASSQATGTMNTEAFF
TGTGCCAGCAGCCAGGCCACCGGGACAATGAACACTGAAGCTTTCTTT
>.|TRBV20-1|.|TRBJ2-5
CSASSGAGETQYF
TGCAGTGCTAGTAGCGGAGCTGGAGAGACCCAGTACTTC
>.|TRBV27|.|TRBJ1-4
CASSPGMAKLFF
TGTGCCAGCAGTCCGGGTATGGCGAAACTGTTTTTT
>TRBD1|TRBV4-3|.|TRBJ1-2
CASSQDPSGGYGYTF
TGCGCCAGCAGCCAAGATCCTTCAGGGGGGTATGGCTACACCTTC
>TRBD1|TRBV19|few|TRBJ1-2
CASNEGALGYTF
TGTGCCAGTAACGAGGGGGCCTTGGGCTACACCTTC
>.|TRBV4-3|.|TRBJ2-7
CASSTRRTAGRYEQYF
TGCGCCAGCAGCACTAGACGGACGGCGGGTCGTTACGAGCAGTACTTC
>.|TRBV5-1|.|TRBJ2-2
CASSGRSGNTGELFF
TGCGCCAGCAGCGGCCGTTCGGGCAACACCGGGGAGCTGTTTTTT
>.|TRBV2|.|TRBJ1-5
CASSPWGANQPQHF
TGTGCCAGCAGCCCATGGGGGGCGAATCAGCCCCAGCATTTT
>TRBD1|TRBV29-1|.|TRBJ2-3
CSVARGTGVTDTQYF
TGCAGCGTTGCCCGTGGGACAGGGGTAACAGATACGCAGTATTTT
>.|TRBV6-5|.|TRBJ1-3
CASSPDRRNTIYF
TGTGCCAGCAGTCCGGACAGACGAAACACCATATATTTT
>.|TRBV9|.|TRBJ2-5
CASSETQGGWETQYF
TGTGCCAGCAGCGAGACTCAGGGGGGGTGGGAGACCCAGTACTTC
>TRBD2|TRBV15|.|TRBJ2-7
CATSRDSGRSYEQYF
TGTGCCACCAGCAGAGACAGCGGGAGGTCCTACGAGCAGTACTTC
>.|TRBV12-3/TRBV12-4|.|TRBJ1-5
CASSLRNQPQHF
TGTGCCAGCAGTTTGAGGAATCAGCCCCAGCATTTT
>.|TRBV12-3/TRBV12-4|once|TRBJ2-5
CASSWAVKETQYF
TGTGCCAGCAGTTGGGCAGTGAAAGAGACCCAGTACTTC
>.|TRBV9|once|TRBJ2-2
CASSVDHLAGELFF
TGTGCCAGCAGCGTAGACCACCTAGCAGGGGAGCTGTTTTTT
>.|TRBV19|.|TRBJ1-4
CASSIVAGFNEKLFF
TGTGCCAGTAGTATAGTAGCGGGTTTTAATGAAAAACTGTTTTTT
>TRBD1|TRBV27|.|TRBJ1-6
CASSLRGGDRGLVYYNSPLHF
TGTGCCAGCAGTTTACGAGGCGGGGACAGGGGGCTCGTTTACTATAATTCACCCCTCCACTTT
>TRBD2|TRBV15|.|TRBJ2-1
CATRLGGSNEQFF
TGTGCCACCAGGCTCGGCGGGAGCAATGAGCAGTTCTTC
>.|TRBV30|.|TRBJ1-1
CAWDGRGQNTEAFF
TGTGCCTGGGATGGGAGGGGACAGAACACTGAAGCTTTCTTT
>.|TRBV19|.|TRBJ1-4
CASSIAGATNEKLFF
TGTGCCAGTAGTATCGCGGGGGCGACTAATGAAAAACTGTTTTTT
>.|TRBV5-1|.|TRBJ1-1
CASSPLNQLNTEAFF
TGCGCCAGCAGCCCCTTGAATCAACTGAACACTGAAGCTTTCTTT
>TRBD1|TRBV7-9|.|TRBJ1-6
CASSLRTGENSPLHF
TGTGCCAGCAGCTTGAGGACAGGGGAAAATTCACCCCTCCACTTT
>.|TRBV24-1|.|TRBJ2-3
CATSVGASDTQYF
TGTGCCACCAGTGTGGGGGCCTCAGATACGCAGTATTTT
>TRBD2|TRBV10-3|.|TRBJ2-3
CAITTRGGDTQYF
TGTGCCATCACGACTCGGGGGGGTGATACGCAGTATTTT
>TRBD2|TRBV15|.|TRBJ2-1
CATSRRGIARYNEQFF
TGTGCCACCAGCAGGCGGGGGATAGCGCGCTACAATGAGCAGTTCTTC
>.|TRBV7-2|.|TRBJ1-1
CASSIDRTEAFF
TGTGCCAGCAGCATCGACAGAACTGAAGCTTTCTTT
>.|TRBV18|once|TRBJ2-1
CASSLAGTRRNEQFF
TGTGCCAGCTCACTAGCCGGGACAAGGCGGAATGAGCAGTTCTTC
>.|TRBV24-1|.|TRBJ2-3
CATSALPQYF
TGTGCCACCAGTGCACTACCGCAGTATTTT
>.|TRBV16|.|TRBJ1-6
CASSRLTVQGNSPLHF
TGTGCCAGCAGCCGCCTAACTGTGCAGGGTAATTCACCCCTCCACTTT
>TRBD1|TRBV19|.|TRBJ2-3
CASRGQGATDTQYF
TGTGCCAGTAGAGGACAGGGGGCTACAGATACGCAGTATTTT
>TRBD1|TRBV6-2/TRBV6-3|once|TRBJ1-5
CASSYKGAGNQPQHF
TGTGCCAGCAGTTACAAGGGGGCTGGCAATCAGCCCCAGCATTTT
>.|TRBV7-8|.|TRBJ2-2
CASNSGTGASHRNTGELFF
TGTGCCAGCAATTCAGGCACGGGGGCGAGCCACAGAAACACCGGGGAGCTGTTTTTT
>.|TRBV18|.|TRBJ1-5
CASSPPISQGRQPQHF
TGTGCCAGCTCACCACCTATTTCGCAGGGGCGACAGCCCCAGCATTTT
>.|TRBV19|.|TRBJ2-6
CATATAPGANVLTF
TGTGCCACCGCGACTGCGCCTGGGGCCAACGTCCTGACTTTC
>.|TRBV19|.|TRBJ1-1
CASTLQSNTEAFF
TGTGCCAGTACCCTACAGTCAAACACTGAAGCTTTCTTT
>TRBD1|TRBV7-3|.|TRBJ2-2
CASSPRDRPNTGELFF
TGTGCCAGCAGCCCCCGGGACAGGCCGAACACCGGGGAGCTGTTTTTT
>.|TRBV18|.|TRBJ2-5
CASSPNPGQQETQYF
TGTGCCAGCTCACCAAACCCCGGACAGCAAGAGACCCAGTACTTC
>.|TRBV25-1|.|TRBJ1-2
CASTHEGYGYTF
TGTGCCAGCACCCACGAAGGCTATGGCTACACCTTC
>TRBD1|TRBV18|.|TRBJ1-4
CASSSTGVSTNEKLFF
TGTGCCAGCTCATCGACAGGGGTCTCTACTAATGAAAAACTGTTTTTT
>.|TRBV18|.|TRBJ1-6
CAARDIYNSPLHF
TGTGCCGCCAGGGACATCTATAATTCACCCCTCCACTTT
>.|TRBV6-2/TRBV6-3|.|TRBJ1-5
CASSLRGSGNQPQHF
TGTGCCAGCAGTTTACGGGGGTCAGGCAATCAGCCCCAGCATTTT
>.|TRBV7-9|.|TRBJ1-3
CASSKITGNTIYF
TGTGCCAGCAGCAAAATTACTGGAAACACCATATATTTT
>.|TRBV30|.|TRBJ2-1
CAWSIYNEQFF
TGTGCCTGGAGTATCTACAATGAGCAGTTCTTC